This passage covers 26 T cell receptor beta chains from one sample sequenced in a study of metastatic and nonmetastatic thyroid tumors. TCRdb recomputed clones from the PCR reads via MiXCR. Here the sample spans 15,000 to 20,000 clones, roughly 34% being singletons. Every patient was untreated before thyroid surgery. The sample was tumor tissue. All receptors come from a male donor with papillary thyroid cancer or a benign thyroid nodule (not recorded which). Some clones in this sample may be carry-over from other donors' samples.

In the case of this clone: At one end the junction does not follow the germline gene, possibly because of a read error. The chain recombines TRBV6-1 with TRBJ2-7; 9 bases map to TRBD2. The CDR3 is 16 amino acids. Per germline, CDR1 MNHNS and CDR2 SASEGT. DNA of the CDR3: TGTGCCAGCATTCCCGGACTAGCGTGTGTCTCCAACGAGCAGTACTTC. Amino acids: CASIPGLACVSNEQYF.

A note on this clone: The junction and the germline gene differ at one end; a read error may be behind it. The rearrangement links TRBV20-1 to TRBJ2-7; the match to TRBD2 covers 9 bases. The CDR3 has 16 amino acids. CDR1 and CDR2 (germline): DFQATT, SNEGSKA (reference sequence). The CDR3 DNA follows: TGCAGTGCTAGGTCTGGGGAGCGGGGGGACTCCTACGAGCTGTACTTC. Translation gives CSARSGERGDSYELYF.

V and J are TRBV2 and TRBJ2-3; D is ambiguous. CDR1 SNHLY and CDR2 FYNNEI come from the germline V gene. CDR3 length: 15 residues. Trimming pared 4 bases from V and 1 base from J, leaving 12 bases between. The CDR3 coding sequence is TGTGCCAGCAGTGTCGGGTCCCTAGGCACAGATACGCAGTATTTT. Translation gives CASSVGSLGTDTQYF.

This clone occurred a few times. A read error may account for a junction end that differs from germline. The chain links TRBV6-4 to TRBJ2-2, with a possible D match to TRBD1 (6 bases). The CDR3 runs to 14 residues. Germline CDR1 and CDR2: MRHNA and SNTAGT. Written as DNA, the CDR3 is TGTTCCAGTCAGGGACATGCGAACACCGGGGAGCTGTTTTTT. This encodes CSSQGHANTGELFF.

V is TRBV11-1 and J is TRBJ2-6; D unresolved. Germline CDR1 and CDR2: SGHAT and FQDESV (reference sequence). The V end was cut by 2 bases, the J end by 7 bases, with 15 bases between. The CDR3 loop spans 16 amino acids. The CDR3 DNA sequence: TGTGCCAGCAGCTTAATACCGTCGGCGGATGCCAACGTCCTGACTTTC. It specifies CASSLIPSADANVLTF.

In its sample, this clone was seen many times. The rearrangement links TRBV12-3 or TRBV12-4 to TRBJ1-2; 8 bases map to TRBD1. V lost 6 bases to trimming and J lost 8 bases; unmatched junction nucleotides: 8. The CDR3 runs 13 residues. CDR3 DNA sequence: TGTGCCAGCAGAGTCGGACAGGGCTACGGCTACACCTTC. This encodes CASRVGQGYGYTF.

V usage is TRBV7-2 and J usage is TRBJ1-2, with D perhaps TRBD1 (6 bases). Germline assignment: CDR1 SGHTA and CDR2 FQGNSA. The CDR3 length is 14 residues. V lost 5 bases, J lost 2 bases, and 12 bases lay in between. This chain's CDR3 is CASSPYQGNYGYTF. CDR3 coding DNA: TGTGCCAGCAGCCCCTATCAGGGGAACTATGGCTACACCTTC.

The chain uses TRBV15 and TRBJ2-7, with a weak D call TRBD2 (6 bases). The CDR3 totals 15 residues. Trimming pared 4 bases from V and 1 base from J, leaving 14 bases between. Germline V lookup: CDR1 LNHNV, CDR2 YYDKDF (reference sequence). The CDR3 nucleotides are TGTGCCACCAGCAATATGGGAGGCGTTTCCTACGAGCAGTACTTC. As protein: CATSNMGGVSYEQYF. Complete variable domain (other parts from reference TRBV15 and TRBJ2-7): DAMVIQNPRYQVTQFGKPVTLSCSQTLNHNVMYWYQQKSSQAPKLLFHYYDKDFNNEADTPDNFQSRRPNTSFCFLDIRSPGLGDTAMYLCATSNMGGVSYEQYFGPGTRLTVT.

V and J are TRBV24-1 and TRBJ2-2; TRBD1 agrees at 7 bases. Germline CDR1 and CDR2: KGHDR and SFDVKD. The junction had 0 bases not matched to a gene; V was cut back by 0 bases and J by 3 bases. CDR3 length equals 15 residues. The CDR3 sequence: CATSDLDRDTGELFF. CDR3 in DNA: TGTGCCACCAGTGATTTGGACAGGGACACCGGGGAGCTGTTTTTT.

This clone is classed as medium-sized. The chain is built from TRBV19 and TRBJ2-7; no clear D. Germline CDR1 reads LNHDA; CDR2 reads SQIVND (reference sequence). The CDR3 has 11 amino acids. V lost 6 bases and J lost 3, with 6 bases in between. CDR3 amino acids: CASRNSYEQYF. CDR3 sequence (DNA): TGTGCCAGTAGAAACAGCTACGAGCAGTACTTC.

This clone was recorded a few times. A read error may account for a junction end that differs from germline. The V and J genes are TRBV28 and TRBJ2-7; D not certain. This CDR3 is 17 amino acids long. CDR1 is MDHEN, CDR2 SYDVKM, per germline. CDR3 loop: CAISHLLRALRNSEQYF. The DNA of the CDR3 is TGTGCCATCAGTCACCTGCTCCGGGCCCTCCGTAACTCCGAGCAGTACTTC.

This clone is medium-sized in the sample. The rearrangement uses TRBV20-1 and TRBJ1-1; D is undetermined. There are 16 residues in the CDR3. Between the trimmed V and J ends, which lost 5 bases and 1 base, there was a span of 20 bases. The germline CDR1 and CDR2 sequences are DFQATT and SNEGSKA (reference sequence). The CDR3 protein is CSAPQVVGIGNTEAFF. The CDR3 region has the DNA TGCAGTGCTCCCCAGGTTGTGGGCATTGGGAACACTGAAGCTTTCTTT.

The sample holds many counts of this clone. This chain connects TRBV20-1 to TRBJ2-1; 8 bases align to TRBD2. Germline values: CDR1 DFQATT, CDR2 SNEGSKA (reference sequence). The CDR3 runs to 17 residues. V trimming: 4 bases; J trimming: 6 bases; junction bases outside the gene matches: 17. The CDR3 coding sequence is TGCAGTGCTATGGGACTGTGGCGGGAGGCCCCCATCAATGAGCAGTTCTTC. This translates into CSAMGLWREAPINEQFF.

This clone occurred a few times. The V and J genes are TRBV28 and TRBJ2-7, with a possible D match to TRBD1 (6 bases). V was trimmed by 3 bases and J by 5 bases, leaving 8 bases between them. The germline gives CDR1 MDHEN, CDR2 SYDVKM. The CDR3 sequence is 12 residues long. The CDR3 DNA follows: TGTGCCAGCAGTTTTAGGGACAACGAGCAGTACTTC. Residues: CASSFRDNEQYF.

Within the sample, this clone is medium-sized. The V and J genes are TRBV6-4 and TRBJ2-7, with TRBD2 as a possible D gene (5 bases). Germline CDR1 is MRHNA and CDR2 is SNTAGT. Trimming took off 0 bases at V and 3 bases at J, with 12 bases between the two ends. This CDR3 has 15 amino acids. Here the CDR3 DNA reads TGTGCCAGCAGTGACTCCCGGGGATCAGACTACGAGCAGTACTTC. It translates to CASSDSRGSDYEQYF.

This clone was seen repeatedly, ten times or more. The chain is built from TRBV27 and TRBJ2-5, with 9 bases identical to TRBD2. CDR3 size: 16 residues. The germline V gene has CDR1 MNHEY and CDR2 SMNVEV (reference sequence). J was trimmed by 4 bases and V by 1 base; bases with no gene match: 7. This CDR3 reads CASSLYGSGGPETQYF. CDR3 sequence (DNA): TGTGCCAGCAGTTTATATGGTAGCGGGGGCCCAGAGACCCAGTACTTC.

The chain combines TRBV20-1 with TRBJ2-7; 7 nucleotides agree with TRBD1. The CDR3 runs to 13 residues. Trimming removed 6 bases from V and 3 bases from J; junction bases left unmatched: 8. The V gene's germline CDR1 is DFQATT and CDR2 SNEGSKA (reference sequence). The DNA for the CDR3 is TGCAGTGCCAAGGGAGACAGGGACTACGAGCAGTACTTC. The encoded protein is CSAKGDRDYEQYF.

The chain is built from TRBV11-2 and TRBJ2-7; D remains ambiguous. Trimming shortened V by 5 bases and J by 6 bases, and 17 bases separated the two germline ends. The germline CDR1 and CDR2 sequences are SGHAT and FQNNGV. This CDR3 comprises 14 residues. The CDR3 protein is CASSVSGSHGEQYF. For the CDR3, the DNA is TGTGCCAGCAGCGTCTCCGGGTCCCACGGCGAGCAGTACTTC.

V is TRBV20-1 and J is TRBJ2-7, with 11 bases aligning to TRBD1. The CDR3 covers 15 residues. Germline V gene sequence: CDR1 DFQATT, CDR2 SNEGSKA (reference sequence). V shed 5 bases and J 4 bases; nucleotides not matched to a gene: 10. The CDR3 DNA reads as TGCAGTGCTGAATCCCGGGACAGGGGGAAGTACGAGCAGTACTTC. It codes for CSAESRDRGKYEQYF.

This clone was recorded a few times. This may arise from a read error, as a much more abundant clone is one base away. This chain joins TRBV18 and TRBJ2-7; D ambiguous. The CDR3 loop spans 13 amino acids. The ends were cut back, 0 bases at V and 6 bases at J, with 9 bases in the middle. Germline-derived CDR1 and CDR2 are KGHSH and LQKENI. CDR3 region: CASSPPWVGEQYF. CDR3 DNA: TGTGCCAGCTCACCACCATGGGTGGGCGAGCAGTACTTC.

The V gene is TRBV5-6, the J gene TRBJ2-7; tentative D call: TRBD1 (6 bases). V gave up 6 bases and J gave up 0 bases, with 13 bases separating them. CDR1 SGHDT and CDR2 YYEEEE come from the germline V gene. The CDR3 consists of 14 residues. The CDR3 here is CASNRVRVSYEQYF. As DNA, the CDR3 is TGTGCCAGCAACAGGGTTAGGGTCTCCTACGAGCAGTACTTC.

In its sample, this clone was seen a few times. At one end the junction does not follow the germline gene, possibly because of a read error. This chain uses TRBV12-3 or TRBV12-4 with TRBJ2-7; 9 bases agree with TRBD2. This CDR3 is built from 14 residues. CDR3 in amino acids: CASNEAGGPYDQYF. CDR3 DNA: TGTGCCAGCAATGAAGCGGGAGGTCCGTACGATCAGTACTTC.

This clone is termed medium-sized. The J gene is TRBJ2-1, the V gene TRBV10-2; D is possibly TRBD1 or TRBD2 (5 bases each). CDR3 size: 15 residues. Germline loops: CDR1 WSHSY, CDR2 SAAADI. Between the trimmed V and J ends, which lost 8 bases and 1 base, there was a span of 15 bases. The CDR3 protein is CASATRGTSYNEQFF. CDR3 in DNA: TGCGCCAGCGCCACCCGAGGGACGTCCTACAATGAGCAGTTCTTC.

This clone occurred many times. This may come from a read error, since a much larger clone is one base off. The chain combines TRBV6-1 with TRBJ2-7; D may be TRBD1 (6 bases). Per germline, CDR1 MNHNS and CDR2 SASEGT. The CDR3 runs 17 residues. Here the CDR3 reads CVSRLSERQAISYEQYF. CDR3 DNA: TGTGTCAGCAGACTGTCTGAACGACAGGCGATCTCCTACGAGCAGTACTTC.

This clone appeared a single time. The chain joins TRBV20-1 to TRBJ2-7, with 10 bases lining up with TRBD1. CDR3 length equals 15 residues. The junction had 10 bases not matched to a gene; V was cut back by 5 bases and J by 3 bases. CDR1 is DFQATT, CDR2 SNEGSKA, per germline (reference sequence). For the CDR3, the DNA is TGCAGTGCTGGAGGGGACAGGGGCGACCGCTACGAGCAGTACTTC. Translating gives CSAGGDRGDRYEQYF.

The genes are TRBV6-1 and TRBJ2-3; D perhaps matches TRBD2 (5 bases). The length of the CDR3 is 16 residues. Trimming removed 3 bases at V and 2 bases at J, with 15 bases between. Germline V lookup: CDR1 MNHNS, CDR2 SASEGT. CDR3 nucleotides: TGTGCCAGCAGTGAGAAAGCGGAGACCTACACAGATACGCAGTATTTT. Encoded protein: CASSEKAETYTDTQYF.